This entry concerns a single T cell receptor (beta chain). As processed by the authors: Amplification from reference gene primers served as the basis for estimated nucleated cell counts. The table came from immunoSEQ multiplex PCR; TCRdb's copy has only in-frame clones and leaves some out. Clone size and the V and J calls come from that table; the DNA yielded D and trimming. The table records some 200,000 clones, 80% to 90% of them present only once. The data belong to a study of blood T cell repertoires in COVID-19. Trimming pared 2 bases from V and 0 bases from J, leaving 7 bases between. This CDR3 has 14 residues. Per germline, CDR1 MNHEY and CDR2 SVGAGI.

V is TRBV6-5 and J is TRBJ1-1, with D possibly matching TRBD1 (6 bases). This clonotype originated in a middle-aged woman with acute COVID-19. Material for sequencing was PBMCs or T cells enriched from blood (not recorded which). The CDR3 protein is CASSYDRMNTEAFF. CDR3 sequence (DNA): TGTGCCAGCAGTTACGACAGGATGAACACTGAAGCTTTCTTT.